These T cell receptor beta chains were read from a single sample in a study of blood T cells in healthy people across ages. TCRdb ran MiXCR on the 5' RACE reads and lists one entry per CDR3 protein. This table holds about 1,500,000 distinct CDR3 sequences, roughly 27% found once. Sequenced sample: blood. Receptors were obtained from a woman in her 30s in good health. Each CDR3 is given with its conserved first and last residue. A D gene is named only where the DNA matches it firmly. Size is omitted from some rows. Given values are once, few, many or a class for expanded clones.

D gene,J gene,clone size,V gene,CDR3 DNA,CDR3 protein
TRBD2,TRBJ2-3,-,TRBV5-1,TGCGCCAACAGCGAAATTGGGACTAGTGCAGATACGCAGTATTTT,CANSEIGTSADTQYF
TRBD2,TRBJ2-7,-,TRBV7-9,TGTGCCAGCAGTCGTAGCGGGGACTACGAGCAGTACTTC,CASSRSGDYEQYF
-,TRBJ2-3,-,TRBV10-2,TGCGCCAGCAGTGAGTCGACTAGTGCAGATACGCAGTATTTT,CASSESTSADTQYF
TRBD2,TRBJ2-1,few,TRBV19,TGTGCCAGTAGTCCCCGGGGGGGCAATATTATTGGTAACAATGAGCAGTTCTTC,CASSPRGGNIIGNNEQFF
-,TRBJ2-3,few,TRBV20-1,TGCAGTGCTAGTACCGTTGAAGATACGCAGTATTTT,CSASTVEDTQYF
-,TRBJ1-2,many,TRBV29-1,TGCAGCGTTTCTAGGACGAACTATGGCTACACCTTC,CSVSRTNYGYTF
-,TRBJ1-6,-,TRBV3-1,TGTGCCAGCAGCTACGGGGGGCAGGATTCACCCCTCCACTTT,CASSYGGQDSPLHF
TRBD2,TRBJ2-1,-,TRBV13,TGTGCCAGCAGCCCGGCCAGCGGGAGGTTCAATGAGCAGTTCTTC,CASSPASGRFNEQFF
-,TRBJ2-1,few,TRBV19,TGTGCCAGTAGACCCGGGGTAGGGAATCTTTGGGATGAGCAGTTCTTC,CASRPGVGNLWDEQFF
-,TRBJ2-7,-,TRBV25-1,TGTGCCAGCAGGGGTTACCGACCCTACGAGCAGTACTTC,CASRGYRPYEQYF
TRBD1,TRBJ1-1,-,TRBV15,TGTGCCACCAGCAGAGGGCCAGGGGGGCGGAACACTGAAGCTTTCTTT,CATSRGPGGRNTEAFF
-,TRBJ2-7,many,TRBV10-3,TGTGCCATCAGTGAGTTTACGACAGGTAGTAATCACGAGCAGTACTTC,CAISEFTTGSNHEQYF
-,TRBJ1-4,-,TRBV2,TGTGCCAGCACCGTGGAGGGGTCCTTTGGAGAAAAACTGTTTTTT,CASTVEGSFGEKLFF
-,TRBJ2-2,few,TRBV24-1,TGTGCCACCAGTGATTTAGCCACGGAGTTAGGCGGGGAGCTGTTTTTT,CATSDLATELGGELFF
TRBD1,TRBJ2-5,few,TRBV20-1,TGCAGTGCCCTAGGGTTCCCCCCGGGACAGGGGGGATTCGAGACCCAGTACTTC,CSALGFPPGQGGFETQYF
-,TRBJ2-3,few,TRBV5-5,TGTGCCAGCAGCTTGCAGGGGCATACGCAGTATTTT,CASSLQGHTQYF
TRBD2,TRBJ2-1,few,TRBV12-3/TRBV12-4,TGTGCCAGCAGTTCCAATTTAGCGGGGGGGCTAGCTGAGCAGTTCTTC,CASSSNLAGGLAEQFF
-,TRBJ2-7,-,TRBV14,TGTGCCGGCAGCCAGGAGAATACAGCCTACGAGCAGTACTTC,CAGSQENTAYEQYF
TRBD1,TRBJ2-5,many,TRBV10-3,TGTGCCATCAGGACCGGGACAGAAGAGACCCAGTACTTC,CAIRTGTEETQYF
TRBD2,TRBJ2-3,few,TRBV20-1,TGCAGTGCGGGTCCCGGGACTAGCGGGAGAGATGGTACAGATACGCAGTATTTT,CSAGPGTSGRDGTDTQYF
-,TRBJ2-3,many,TRBV3-1,TGCGCCAGCAGCCAAGAAGGAGATACGCAGTATTTT,CASSQEGDTQYF
-,TRBJ1-2,-,TRBV21-1,TGTGCCAGCATCCTAAAGGGGCCGAACTATGGCTACACCTTC,CASILKGPNYGYTF
TRBD1,TRBJ2-3,many,TRBV7-9,TGTGCCAGCAGCTTAGCTTGGGACAGGGAGAGCACAGATACGCAGTATTTT,CASSLAWDRESTDTQYF
TRBD1,TRBJ2-1,-,TRBV10-3,TGTGCCATCAACGCAAAATTGGGGACAGCTTCCCGGGACCGTAATTGCGATGAGCAGTTCTTC,CAINAKLGTASRDRNCDEQFF
-,TRBJ2-1,few,TRBV7-3,TGTGCCAGCAGCTCCCTGCTCGGGGAAAGGAATGAGCAGTTCTTC,CASSSLLGERNEQFF
-,TRBJ2-3,-,TRBV20-1,TGCAGTGCTAGAGACGCGCGGGGGCGCGCCACAGATACGCAGTATTTT,CSARDARGRATDTQYF
-,TRBJ1-5,-,TRBV25-1,TGTGCCAGCAGTGAATGGGGCCTAAATCAGCCCCAGCATTTT,CASSEWGLNQPQHF
-,TRBJ1-2,few,TRBV27,TGTGCCAGCGGGTTCGCGGCTCCTAAAGGCTACACCTTC,CASGFAAPKGYTF
TRBD2,TRBJ2-1,-,TRBV7-9,TGTGCCTGCAGTACTAGCGGGGGCGCACAATCCCAGTTCTTC,CACSTSGGAQSQFF
-,TRBJ2-3,few,TRBV7-9,TGTGCCAGCAGCTTCGAAGACACCTTCACAGATACGCAGTATTTT,CASSFEDTFTDTQYF
-,TRBJ1-4,-,TRBV7-2,TGTGCCAGCAGCTTAGCTCCCTCTGGAGGTGAAAAACTGTTTTTT,CASSLAPSGGEKLFF
-,TRBJ1-2,many,TRBV29-1,TGCAGCGTTGAAGCACAGGGTTTTAATGGCTACACCTTC,CSVEAQGFNGYTF
-,TRBJ2-1,-,TRBV27,TGTGCCAGCAGTTTATCGATAAATCAAAATGAGCAGTTCTTC,CASSLSINQNEQFF
TRBD2,TRBJ2-7,-,TRBV27,TGTGCCAGCACCCCTGGGACTAGCGCTACCTACGAGCAGTACTTC,CASTPGTSATYEQYF
-,TRBJ2-1,-,TRBV29-1,TGCAGCGTTGAGGGCAGCACTGTAGGATTTGGGAATGAGCAGTTCTTC,CSVEGSTVGFGNEQFF
TRBD2,TRBJ2-1,-,TRBV28,TGTGCCAGCAGTTTGGGAGGGAACCTCAATGAGCAGTTCTTC,CASSLGGNLNEQFF
TRBD1,TRBJ1-2,-,TRBV3-1,TGTGCCAGCAGCCGGGGACAGCTTAACTATGGCTACACCTTC,CASSRGQLNYGYTF
TRBD1,TRBJ1-1,once,TRBV6-6,TGTGCCAGCAGCCCCGGGACAGTTGCTGAAGCTTTCTTT,CASSPGTVAEAFF
-,TRBJ2-1,-,TRBV19,TGTGCCAGTAGTGTCACCGGGACAACCGTTGACAATGAGCAGTTCTTC,CASSVTGTTVDNEQFF
-,TRBJ2-4,many,TRBV20-1,TGCAGTGCTAGAGGGGACGGGTTCAAAAACATTCAGTACTTC,CSARGDGFKNIQYF